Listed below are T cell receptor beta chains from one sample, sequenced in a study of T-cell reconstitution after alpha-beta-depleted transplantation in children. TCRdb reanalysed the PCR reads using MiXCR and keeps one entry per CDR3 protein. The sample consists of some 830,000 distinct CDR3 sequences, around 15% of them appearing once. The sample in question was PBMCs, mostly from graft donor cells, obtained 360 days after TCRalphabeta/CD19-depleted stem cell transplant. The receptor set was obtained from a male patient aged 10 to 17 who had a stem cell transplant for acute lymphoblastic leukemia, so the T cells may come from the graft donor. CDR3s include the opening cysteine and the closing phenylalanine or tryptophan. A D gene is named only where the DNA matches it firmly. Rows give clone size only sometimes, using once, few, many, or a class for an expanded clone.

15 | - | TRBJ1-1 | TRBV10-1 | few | CASSEGYGHNTEAFF | TGCGCCAGCAGTGAGGGATACGGACATAACACTGAAGCTTTCTTT
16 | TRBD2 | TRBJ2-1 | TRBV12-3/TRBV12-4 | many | CASSLTRTSGTNEQFF | TGTGCCAGCAGTTTAACCCGGACTAGCGGGACGAATGAGCAGTTCTTC
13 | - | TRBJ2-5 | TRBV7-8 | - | CASSLEREETQYF | TGTGCCAGCAGCTTAGAAAGGGAAGAGACCCAGTACTTC
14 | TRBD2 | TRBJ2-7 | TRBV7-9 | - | CASSSSGRYYEQYF | TGTGCCAGCAGCTCTAGCGGGAGGTACTACGAGCAGTACTTC
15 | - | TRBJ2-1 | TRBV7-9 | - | CASREGRGGNNEQFF | TGTGCCAGCAGAGAGGGGCGAGGAGGAAACAATGAGCAGTTCTTC
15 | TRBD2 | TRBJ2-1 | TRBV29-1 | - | CSVEASGSSYNEQFF | TGCAGCGTTGAGGCTAGCGGGAGTTCCTACAATGAGCAGTTCTTC
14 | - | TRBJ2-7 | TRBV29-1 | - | CSVEGWVSGNEQYF | TGCAGCGTTGAAGGGTGGGTGTCTGGGAACGAGCAGTACTTC
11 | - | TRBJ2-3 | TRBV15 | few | CATKRGLASYF | TGTGCCACCAAAAGGGGCCTAGCGTCGTATTTT
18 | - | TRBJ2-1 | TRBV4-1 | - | CASSQYGIPGSPYNEQFF | TGCGCCAGCAGCCAATATGGTATCCCCGGCAGCCCCTACAATGAGCAGTTCTTC
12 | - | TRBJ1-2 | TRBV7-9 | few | CAIRGGGDGYTF | TGTGCCATCCGGGGGGGAGGGGATGGCTACACCTTC
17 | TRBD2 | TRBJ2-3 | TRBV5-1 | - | CASSFQREGRGTDTQYF | TGCGCCAGCAGCTTCCAGCGGGAGGGCCGGGGCACAGATACGCAGTATTTT
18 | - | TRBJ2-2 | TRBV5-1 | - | CASSLVSRHSLNTGELFF | TGCGCCAGCAGCTTGGTCAGTCGGCACAGCCTAAACACCGGGGAGCTGTTTTTT
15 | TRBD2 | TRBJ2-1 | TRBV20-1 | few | CSARGLSGEYNEQFF | TGCAGTGCTAGAGGTCTTAGCGGGGAATACAATGAGCAGTTCTTC
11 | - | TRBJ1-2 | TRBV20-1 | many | CSGSPGYGYTF | TGCAGTGGTAGTCCCGGCTATGGCTACACCTTC
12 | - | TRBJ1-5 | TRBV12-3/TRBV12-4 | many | CASSFWDQPQHF | TGTGCCAGCAGTTTTTGGGATCAGCCCCAGCATTTT
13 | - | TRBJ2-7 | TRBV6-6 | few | CASSRDPVGEQYF | TGTGCCAGCAGCAGGGACCCCGTGGGCGAGCAGTACTTC
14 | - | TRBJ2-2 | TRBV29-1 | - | CSVGEEANTGELFF | TGCAGCGTTGGGGAGGAAGCGAACACCGGGGAGCTGTTTTTT